This passage covers 32 T cell receptor beta chains from one sample sequenced in a study of control samples from healthy donors and cancer patients. The method was immunoSEQ multiplex PCR; TCRdb's version includes in-frame clones alone and lacks a portion of them. The sample carries some 150,000 clones, about 93% recorded once. The sequencing input was blood. The receptors were sampled from a man between 50 and 59 years old in good health.

This clone appeared a few times. The V call is TRBV6-6, the J call TRBJ1-5; D perhaps matches TRBD1 (5 bases). The CDR3 has 13 amino acids. Germline values: CDR1 MNHNY, CDR2 SVGAGI (reference sequence). Trimming took 5 bases from V and 5 from J, leaving 10 bases between them. The CDR3 loop reads CASSGTWDQPQHF. CDR3 coding DNA: TGTGCCAGCAGTGGGACCTGGGATCAGCCCCAGCATTTT.

The chain joins TRBV7-3 to TRBJ2-1, with 10 nucleotides matching TRBD2. This CDR3 region has 15 residues. The germline CDR1 and CDR2 sequences are SGHTA and FQGTGA. V trimming: 1 base; J trimming: 9 bases; junction bases outside the gene matches: 6. The CDR3 region has the DNA TGTGCCAGCAGCTTAAACCTAGCGGGAGTACCTGAGCAGTTCTTC. Translating it yields CASSLNLAGVPEQFF.

The chain carries TRBV12-3 or TRBV12-4 and TRBJ2-5; D not certain. This CDR3 comprises 13 residues. V lost 5 bases, J lost 3 bases, and 10 bases lay in between. The CDR3 bases are TGTGCCAGCAGTACGGGCGCAAAAGAGACCCAGTACTTC. This sequence encodes CASSTGAKETQYF.

The gene calls are TRBV5-1 and TRBJ2-7; D is tentatively TRBD1 or TRBD2 (5 bases each). The CDR3 contains 14 residues. Trimming removed 3 bases from V and 0 bases from J, with 10 bases in between. Germline CDR1 reads SGHRS; CDR2 reads YFSETQ. The CDR3 DNA follows: TGCGCCAGCAGCTACAACGGGGCCTCCTACGAGCAGTACTTC. It is translated as CASSYNGASYEQYF.

The chain has TRBV7-2 and TRBJ2-7; D gene unclear. With 2 bases removed from V and 5 bases from J, the gap between germline ends came to 13 bases. This CDR3 region has 14 residues. Germline V gene data show CDR1 as SGHTA and CDR2 as FQGNSA. This CDR3 is CASSLLPSGHEQYF. CDR3 nucleotide sequence: TGTGCCAGCAGCTTATTACCCTCTGGGCACGAGCAGTACTTC.

The chain recombines TRBV5-6 with TRBJ1-4, with D perhaps TRBD1 (5 bases). Deletions cut 6 bases from V and 8 bases from J, with 14 bases between. CDR3 length equals 13 residues. Germline loops: CDR1 SGHDT, CDR2 YYEEEE. CDR3 sequence (DNA): TGTGCCAGCACGGAAGGGGTGGGCGAAAAACTGTTTTTT. This sequence encodes CASTEGVGEKLFF. The entire variable domain, with the rest obtained from reference TRBV5-6 and TRBJ1-4, is as follows: DAGVTQSPTHLIKTRGQQVTLRCSPKSGHDTVSWYQQALGQGPQFIFQYYEEEERQRGNFPDRFSGHQFPNYSSELNVNALLLGDSALYLCASTEGVGEKLFFGSGTQLSVL.

The V gene is TRBV28, the J gene TRBJ1-2, with D possibly TRBD1 on 5 matching bases. The germline gives CDR1 MDHEN, CDR2 SYDVKM. CDR3 length: 14 residues. V shed 7 bases and J shed 0 bases, with 12 bases lying between them. DNA for the CDR3: TGTGCCAGCACCCAGGGATGGGCTAACTATGGCTACACCTTC. It yields the protein CASTQGWANYGYTF.

The chain employs TRBV6-4 and TRBJ1-2; D is undetermined. This CDR3 is 13 amino acids long. With 4 bases removed from V and 8 bases from J, the gap between germline ends came to 14 bases. Germline V gene lookup returns CDR1 MRHNA and CDR2 SNTAGT. This chain's CDR3 is CASSVGEGAGYTF. The CDR3 nucleotides read TGTGCCAGCAGTGTAGGCGAGGGCGCGGGCTACACCTTC.

This rearrangement joins TRBV3-1 (or the pseudogene TRBV3-2) to TRBJ1-5, with D possibly TRBD1 on 6 matching bases. The CDR3 contains 15 residues. V was shortened by 3 bases and J by 2 bases, with 11 bases between the two germline ends. CDR1 is LGHDT, CDR2 YNNKEL, per germline (reference sequence). Here the CDR3 reads CASSQGGAGNQPQHF. As DNA, the CDR3 is TGTGCCAGCAGCCAGGGGGGCGCTGGCAATCAGCCCCAGCATTTT.

The chain employs TRBV5-1 and TRBJ2-1; the match to TRBD2 covers 13 bases. After removal of 2 bases from V and 7 bases from J, the junction contained 3 bases not matched to a gene. The CDR3 runs 15 residues. Germline CDR1 SGHRS, CDR2 YFSETQ. CDR3 sequence reads: CASSFRTSGSNEQFF. The CDR3 nucleotides are TGCGCCAGCAGCTTCCGGACTAGCGGGAGTAATGAGCAGTTCTTC.

This sequence joins TRBV6-6 and TRBJ1-3, with D uncertain. Trimming stripped 7 bases from V and 1 base from J, with 8 bases between. This CDR3 contains 13 residues. Germline V gene sequence: CDR1 MNHNY, CDR2 SVGAGI (reference sequence). The CDR3 sequence is CASMELSGNTIYF. CDR3 nucleotide sequence: TGTGCCAGCATGGAGCTTTCTGGAAACACCATATATTTT.

The chain is built from TRBV7-9 and TRBJ2-7; tentative D call: TRBD2 (6 bases). This CDR3 region has 13 residues. In germline, CDR1 is SEHNR, CDR2 FQNEAQ (reference sequence). Trimming took 4 bases from V and 5 from J, leaving 12 bases between them. In nucleotides, the CDR3 is TGTGCCAGCAGCTCATTCGGGAGCAACGAGCAGTACTTC. Its translation: CASSSFGSNEQYF.

This chain uses TRBV19 with TRBJ2-7, with TRBD2 as a possible D gene (7 bases). Trimming shortened V by 6 bases and J by 0 bases, and 9 bases separated the two germline ends. The germline CDR1 and CDR2 sequences are LNHDA and SQIVND (reference sequence). This CDR3 contains 13 residues. CDR3 region: CASSAGASYEQYF. CDR3 bases: TGTGCCAGTAGCGCGGGGGCCTCCTACGAGCAGTACTTC.

This chain joins TRBV19 and TRBJ1-5, with a possible D match to TRBD1 (6 bases). This CDR3 is built from 16 residues. Trimming cost V 4 bases and J 4 bases, with 17 bases left between them. CDR1 and CDR2 from the germline V gene are LNHDA and SQIVND (reference sequence). The CDR3 DNA reads TGTGCCAGTAGTAAACGGGACACTCGGCAGAATCAGCCCCAGCATTTT. This encodes CASSKRDTRQNQPQHF.

The chain joins TRBV18 to TRBJ1-2, with D possibly TRBD1 on 5 matching bases. V was trimmed by 0 bases and J by 5 bases, leaving 10 bases between them. In germline, CDR1 is KGHSH, CDR2 LQKENI. The CDR3 contains 14 residues. CDR3 sequence: CASSPPQGRYGYTF. CDR3 nucleotides: TGTGCCAGCTCACCACCGCAGGGCCGATATGGCTACACCTTC.

CDR3 sequence: CASSLRREGRVTQYF. CDR3 in DNA: TGTGCCAGCAGCTTACGGCGGGAGGGCCGGGTGACCCAGTACTTC. The chain recombines TRBV11-2 with TRBJ2-5, with 9 bases that match TRBD2. The CDR3 is 15 amino acids. The germline V gene encodes CDR1 SGHAT and CDR2 FQNNGV. Unmatched junction bases numbered 8, after V lost 2 bases and J lost 7 bases.

V usage is TRBV11-3 and J usage is TRBJ2-7, with D possibly being TRBD1 or TRBD2 (5 bases each). The V and J ends lost 1 base and 7 bases respectively, with 8 bases between them. Germline CDR1 is SGHNT and CDR2 is YENEEA. CDR3 length: 12 residues. In DNA, the CDR3 is TGTGCCAGCAGCTTAGCGGGGCGAGAGCAGTACTTC. Translated: CASSLAGREQYF.

V and J are TRBV7-9 and TRBJ1-2, with 7 bases aligning to TRBD1. CDR3 length: 13 residues. CDR1 is SEHNR, CDR2 FQNEAQ, per germline (reference sequence). The ends lost 4 bases at V and 5 bases at J; junction bases unmatched: 4. CDR3 coding DNA: TGTGCCAGCAGCTCTCCGGGACAGTATGGCTACACCTTC. Residues: CASSSPGQYGYTF.

The chain recombines TRBV30 with TRBJ1-6; the D gene is possibly TRBD1 (6 bases). The CDR3 covers 12 residues. V was cut by 4 bases and J by 7 bases, with 8 bases left in between. Per germline, CDR1 GTSNPN and CDR2 SVGIG (reference sequence). The CDR3 reads CAWNRVNSPLHF. The DNA for the CDR3 is TGTGCCTGGAACAGGGTGAATTCACCCCTCCACTTT.

J is TRBJ2-3 and V is TRBV12-3 or TRBV12-4, with D unresolved. V gave up 6 bases and J gave up 0 bases, with 7 bases separating them. This CDR3 region has 13 residues. The CDR3 sequence is CASSTLSTDTQYF. Here the CDR3 DNA reads TGTGCCAGCAGCACACTTAGCACAGATACGCAGTATTTT.

The V and J genes are TRBV6-5 and TRBJ2-3, with D maybe TRBD1 (6 bases). Per the germline V gene, CDR1 is MNHEY and CDR2 is SVGAGI. Trimming left V 2 bases short and J 5 bases short, with 8 bases between. The CDR3 is 13 amino acids. In nucleotides, the CDR3 is TGTGCCAGCAGTTACGACAGGAAAGATACGCAGTATTTT. Encoded protein: CASSYDRKDTQYF.

This chain links TRBV10-3 with TRBJ2-3; 10 nucleotides align to TRBD2. The CDR3 is made up of 15 amino acids. Germline loops: CDR1 ENHRY, CDR2 SYGVKD. V gave up 6 bases and J gave up 0 bases; unmatched junction bases: 3. CDR3 loop: CAIRGLAESTDTQYF. In DNA, the CDR3 is TGTGCCATCAGAGGACTAGCGGAAAGCACAGATACGCAGTATTTT.

About this clone: Other DNA sequences within the sample encode an identical CDR3. The chain combines TRBV5-1 with TRBJ1-1, with D hard to call. The germline V gene encodes CDR1 SGHRS and CDR2 YFSETQ. The CDR3 sequence is 13 residues long. Trimming removed 0 bases at V and 0 bases at J, with 3 bases between. The CDR3: CASSLEVNTEAFF. As DNA, the CDR3 is TGCGCCAGCAGCTTGGAAGTGAACACTGAAGCTTTCTTT. The variable domain in full, completed from reference TRBV5-1 and TRBJ1-1, reads KAGVTQTPRYLIKTRGQQVTLSCSPISGHRSVSWYQQTPGQGLQFLFEYFSETQRNKGNFPGRFSGRQFSNSRSEMNVSTLELGDSALYLCASSLEVNTEAFFGQGTRLTVV.

V usage is TRBV6-5 and J usage is TRBJ1-3; D is possibly TRBD1 (6 bases). The germline CDR1 and CDR2 sequences are MNHEY and SVGAGI. V shed 6 bases and J shed 0 bases, with 9 bases lying between them. The CDR3 covers 14 residues. The CDR3 region is CASRRGVSGNTIYF. CDR3 nucleotide sequence: TGTGCCAGCAGAAGGGGGGTCTCTGGAAACACCATATATTTT.

The chain has TRBV11-3 and TRBJ2-7; TRBD1 matches 7 bases. Trimming removed 1 base from V and 10 bases from J; junction bases left unmatched: 7. The CDR3 length is 13 residues. Germline V CDR1 and CDR2: SGHNT, YENEEA. The CDR3 sequence is CASSLGTGLTQYF. In DNA, the CDR3 is TGTGCCAGCAGCTTAGGGACAGGTCTAACCCAGTACTTC. The full variable domain, completed using reference TRBV11-3 and TRBJ2-7, is EAGVVQSPRYKIIEKKQPVAFWCNPISGHNTLYWYLQNLGQGPELLIRYENEEAVDDSQLPKDRFSAERLKGVDSTLKIQPAELGDSAVYLCASSLGTGLTQYFGPGTRLTVT.

This rearrangement joins TRBV21-1 to TRBJ1-1; TRBD1 is the table's D call and was not checked against the DNA. TRBV21-1 is a recognized pseudogene. The CDR3 totals 14 residues. CDR3 protein: CARTQGEEDTEAFF. The CDR3 nucleotides read TGTGCCAGAACCCAGGGGGAGGAGGATACTGAAGCTTTCTTT.

The chain employs TRBV5-1 and TRBJ2-7; D is ambiguous. V gave up 4 bases and J gave up 2 bases, with 16 bases separating them. Germline values: CDR1 SGHRS, CDR2 YFSETQ. The CDR3 covers 15 residues. CDR3 bases: TGCGCCAGCAGCAAGGACGGCACTGTGGCCTACGAGCAGTACTTC. Its protein is CASSKDGTVAYEQYF.

This clone was detected only a few times. V is TRBV6-5 and J is TRBJ1-1; D might be TRBD1 (5 bases). Per the germline V gene, CDR1 is MNHEY and CDR2 is SVGAGI. Trimming shortened V by 0 bases and J by 0 bases, and 8 bases separated the two germline ends. This CDR3 has 15 residues. The CDR3 loop reads CASSYSGRLNTEAFF. In DNA, the CDR3 is TGTGCCAGCAGTTACTCGGGACGCCTGAACACTGAAGCTTTCTTT.

This chain uses TRBV4-1 with TRBJ2-3; D call uncertain. There are 15 residues in the CDR3. The V end lost 1 base, the J end lost 1 base, and 9 bases lay between the germline ends. Germline V CDR1 and CDR2: MGHRA, YSYEKL. The CDR3 sequence is CASSQVRTGTDTQYF. CDR3 coding DNA: TGCGCCAGCAGCCAAGTCCGGACGGGCACAGATACGCAGTATTTT.

This rearrangement joins TRBV9 to TRBJ2-3; D perhaps matches TRBD2 (5 bases). Between the trimmed V and J ends, which lost 4 bases and 5 bases, there was a span of 17 bases. The CDR3 extends over 15 amino acids. Looked up from germline, CDR1 is SGDLS and CDR2 is YYNGEE. CDR3 DNA: TGTGCCAGCAGCACTTTTCTAGACCGGGGAGATACGCAGTATTTT. It specifies CASSTFLDRGDTQYF.

CDR3 region: CASSPRGQGGAYEQYF. In nucleotides, the CDR3 is TGTGCCAGCTCACCCCGCGGACAGGGTGGCGCCTACGAGCAGTACTTC. This chain links TRBV18 with TRBJ2-7; 8 nucleotides align to TRBD1. Trimming removed 3 bases from V and 2 bases from J; junction bases left unmatched: 9. Germline loops: CDR1 KGHSH, CDR2 LQKENI. CDR3 size: 16 residues.

This clone was observed a few times. The chain carries TRBV3-1 (or the pseudogene TRBV3-2) and TRBJ1-2; no reliable D call. V was cut by 0 bases and J by 5 bases, with 7 bases left in between. There are 13 residues in the CDR3. The germline V gene has CDR1 LGHDT and CDR2 YNNKEL (reference sequence). The CDR3 DNA sequence: TGTGCCAGCAGCCAAGACCCAAGTTATGGCTACACCTTC. This translates into CASSQDPSYGYTF.